A selection of T cell receptor beta chains follows, all from one sample in a study of technical replicates of blood from several donors. Using immunoSEQ multiplex PCR, the repertoire was profiled, and TCRdb retains in-frame clones only, with some absent. The repertoire holds some 62,000 clones, with around 87% as singletons. The sequencing sample was made of PBMCs. All receptors come from a human donor in good health. Some clones in this sample may be carry-over from other donors' samples. CDR3s include the opening cysteine and the closing phenylalanine or tryptophan. A D gene is named only where the DNA matches it firmly. Size is omitted from some rows. Given values are once, few, many or a class for expanded clones.

length,J,D,size,V,DNA,CDR3
14,TRBJ2-2,TRBD1,few,TRBV6-4,TGTGCCAGCAGGACAGGGTTGAACACCGGGGAGCTGTTTTTT,CASRTGLNTGELFF
16,TRBJ2-3,TRBD2,-,TRBV6-1,TGTGCCAGCAGTGCCCCTAGAGCGGGGGGGACAGATACGCAGTATTTT,CASSAPRAGGTDTQYF
15,TRBJ1-6,TRBD1,-,TRBV10-3,TGTGCCATCAGCCAGGGGGGCAGTCGAAATTCACCCCTCCACTTT,CAISQGGSRNSPLHF
14,TRBJ1-5,TRBD1,-,TRBV7-2,TGTGCCAGCAGCTCGGGACAGTTCAATCAGCCCCAGCATTTT,CASSSGQFNQPQHF
14,TRBJ1-3,TRBD1,-,TRBV6-1,TGTGCCAGCAGCTCAACAGGGGTCGGAAACACCATATATTTT,CASSSTGVGNTIYF
13,TRBJ1-4,-,-,TRBV10-3,TGTGCCACCCGAGGGGGGGCTAATGAAAAACTGTTTTTT,CATRGGANEKLFF
14,TRBJ1-1,-,-,TRBV5-5,TGTGCCAGCAGTTCCCAGGGTTTTATCACTGAAGCTTTCTTT,CASSSQGFITEAFF
17,TRBJ2-3,-,-,TRBV5-8,TGTGCCAGCCCCTCGGCCCCGGAGGCCCCGGCCACAGATACGCAGTATTTT,CASPSAPEAPATDTQYF
16,TRBJ2-1,TRBD2,-,TRBV4-2,TGTGCCAGCAGCCCACAAGCGGGAGTGGCCTACAATGAGCAGTTCTTC,CASSPQAGVAYNEQFF
12,TRBJ1-6,-,-,TRBV9,TGTGCCAGCAGCCCCGCAGGGCCACCCCTCCACTTT,CASSPAGPPLHF
15,TRBJ1-2,-,-,TRBV15,TGTGCCACCAGCAGAGATACGAGTGGTGGCTATGGCTACACCTTC,CATSRDTSGGYGYTF
15,TRBJ1-2,-,few,TRBV6-1,TGTGCCAGCAGTGAATCTATTGGGCAGAGCTATGGCTACACCTTC,CASSESIGQSYGYTF
17,TRBJ2-2,-,-,TRBV7-3,TGTGCCAGCAGCAGACCCGGGGGGCTCGCGAACACCGGGGAGCTGTTTTTT,CASSRPGGLANTGELFF
14,TRBJ1-1,-,-,TRBV10-3,TGTGCCATCAGTGAGTCGAAAATAACGGCTGAAGCTTTCTTT,CAISESKITAEAFF